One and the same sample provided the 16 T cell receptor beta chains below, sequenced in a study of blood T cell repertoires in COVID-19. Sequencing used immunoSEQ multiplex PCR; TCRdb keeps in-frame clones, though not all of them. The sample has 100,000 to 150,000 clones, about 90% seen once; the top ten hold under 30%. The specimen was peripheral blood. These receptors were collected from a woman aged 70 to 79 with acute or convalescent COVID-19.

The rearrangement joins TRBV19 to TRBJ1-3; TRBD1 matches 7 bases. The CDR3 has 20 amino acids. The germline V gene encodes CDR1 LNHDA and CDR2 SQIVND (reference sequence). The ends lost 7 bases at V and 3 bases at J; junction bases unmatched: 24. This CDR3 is CASTWSRARGKTAYGNTIYF. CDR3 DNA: TGTGCCAGTACGTGGTCTCGGGCCAGGGGGAAGACTGCGTATGGAAACACCATATATTTT.

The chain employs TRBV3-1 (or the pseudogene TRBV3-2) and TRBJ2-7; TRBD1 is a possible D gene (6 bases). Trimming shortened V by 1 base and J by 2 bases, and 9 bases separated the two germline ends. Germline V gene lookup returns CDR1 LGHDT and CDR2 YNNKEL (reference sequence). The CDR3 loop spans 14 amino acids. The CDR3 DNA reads TGTGCCAGCAGCCAAGGCCGGACAGCCTACGAGCAGTACTTC. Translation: CASSQGRTAYEQYF.

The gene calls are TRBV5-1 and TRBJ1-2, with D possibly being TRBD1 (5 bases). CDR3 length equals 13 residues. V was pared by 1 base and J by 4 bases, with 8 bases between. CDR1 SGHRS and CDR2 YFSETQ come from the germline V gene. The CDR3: CASSLRGGYGYTF. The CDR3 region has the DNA TGCGCCAGCAGCTTGAGGGGCGGCTATGGCTACACCTTC.

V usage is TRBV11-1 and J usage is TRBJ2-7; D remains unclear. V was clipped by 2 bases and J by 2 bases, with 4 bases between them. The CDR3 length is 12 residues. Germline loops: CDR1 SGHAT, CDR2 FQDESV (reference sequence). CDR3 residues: CASSLPAYEQYF. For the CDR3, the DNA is TGTGCCAGCAGCTTACCAGCCTACGAGCAGTACTTC.

CDR3 region: CASSVGVSEDVLTF. The CDR3 DNA follows: TGTGCCAGCAGCGTAGGGGTATCGGAGGACGTCCTGACTTTC. This chain joins TRBV9 and TRBJ2-6; D is perhaps TRBD2 (5 bases). There are 14 residues in the CDR3. The ends were cut back, 0 bases at V and 11 bases at J, with 12 bases in the middle. Germline assignment: CDR1 SGDLS and CDR2 YYNGEE.

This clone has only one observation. The CDR3 nucleotides read TGTGCCAGCAGTTTGATTCCAGGGGCCCAAGAGACCCAGTACTTC. Translated: CASSLIPGAQETQYF. This chain joins TRBV27 and TRBJ2-5, with D possibly matching TRBD1 (6 bases). Between the trimmed V and J ends, which lost 3 bases and 1 base, there was a span of 12 bases. There are 15 residues in the CDR3. Looked up from germline, CDR1 is MNHEY and CDR2 is SMNVEV (reference sequence).

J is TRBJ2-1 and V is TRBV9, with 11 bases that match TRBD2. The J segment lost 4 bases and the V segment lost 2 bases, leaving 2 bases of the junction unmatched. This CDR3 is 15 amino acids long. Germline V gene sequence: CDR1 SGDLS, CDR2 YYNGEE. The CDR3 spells CASSVLAGGYNEQFF. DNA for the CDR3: TGTGCCAGCAGCGTCCTAGCGGGGGGTTACAATGAGCAGTTCTTC.

The CDR3 DNA reads as TGTGCCATCAGTGAGAAGGTAGGGACAGCGAACTATGGCTACACCTTC. This codes for CAISEKVGTANYGYTF. The chain uses TRBV10-3 and TRBJ1-2; 7 nucleotides match TRBD1. Trimming at V came to 2 bases and at J to 2 bases, leaving 8 bases not matched to a gene. The CDR3 contains 16 residues. Germline-derived CDR1 and CDR2 are ENHRY and SYGVKD.

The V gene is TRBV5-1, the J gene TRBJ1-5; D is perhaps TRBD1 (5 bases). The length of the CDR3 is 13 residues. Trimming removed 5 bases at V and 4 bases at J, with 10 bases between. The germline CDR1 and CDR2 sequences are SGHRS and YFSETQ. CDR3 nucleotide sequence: TGCGCCAGCAGAGGGGAGGGAAATCAGCCCCAGCATTTT. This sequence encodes CASRGEGNQPQHF.

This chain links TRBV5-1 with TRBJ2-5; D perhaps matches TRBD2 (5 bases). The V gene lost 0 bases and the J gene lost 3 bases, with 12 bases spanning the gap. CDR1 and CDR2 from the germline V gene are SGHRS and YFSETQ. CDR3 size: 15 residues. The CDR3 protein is CASSLDGRSEETQYF. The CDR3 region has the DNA TGCGCCAGCAGCTTGGATGGGAGAAGTGAAGAGACCCAGTACTTC.

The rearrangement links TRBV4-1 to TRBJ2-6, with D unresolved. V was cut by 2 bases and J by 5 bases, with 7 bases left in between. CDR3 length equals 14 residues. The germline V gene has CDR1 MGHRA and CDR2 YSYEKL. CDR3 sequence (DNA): TGCGCCAGCAGCCAACCCCTCCGGGCCAACGTCCTGACTTTC. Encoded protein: CASSQPLRANVLTF.

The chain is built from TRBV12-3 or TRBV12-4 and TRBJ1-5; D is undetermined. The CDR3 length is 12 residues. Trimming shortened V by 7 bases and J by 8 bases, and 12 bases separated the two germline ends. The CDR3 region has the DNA TGTGCCAGCAAGCGCGGAGTGGAGCCCCAGCATTTT. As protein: CASKRGVEPQHF.

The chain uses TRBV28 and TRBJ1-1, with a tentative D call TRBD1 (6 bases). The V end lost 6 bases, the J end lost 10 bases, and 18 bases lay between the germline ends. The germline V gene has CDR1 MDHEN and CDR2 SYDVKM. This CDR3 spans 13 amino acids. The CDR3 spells CASSLRDKRRAFF. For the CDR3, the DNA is TGTGCCAGCAGCCTCAGGGACAAGCGAAGAGCTTTCTTT.

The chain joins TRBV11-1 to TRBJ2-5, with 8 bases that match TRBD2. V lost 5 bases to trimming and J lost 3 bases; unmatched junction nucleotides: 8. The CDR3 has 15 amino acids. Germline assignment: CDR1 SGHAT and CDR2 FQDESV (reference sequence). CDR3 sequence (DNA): TGTGCCAGCAGCACCCGACCAGCGGGGGAAGAGACCCAGTACTTC. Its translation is CASSTRPAGEETQYF.

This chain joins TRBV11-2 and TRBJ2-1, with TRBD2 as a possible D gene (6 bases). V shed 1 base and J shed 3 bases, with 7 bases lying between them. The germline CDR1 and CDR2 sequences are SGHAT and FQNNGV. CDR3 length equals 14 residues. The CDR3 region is CASSLAGVYNEQFF. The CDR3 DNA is TGTGCCAGCAGCTTAGCGGGGGTCTACAATGAGCAGTTCTTC. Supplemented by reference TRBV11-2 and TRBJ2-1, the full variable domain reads EAGVAQSPRYKIIEKRQSVAFWCNPISGHATLYWYQQILGQGPKLLIQFQNNGVVDDSQLPKDRFSAERLKGVDSTLKIQPAKLEDSAVYLCASSLAGVYNEQFFGPGTRLTVL.

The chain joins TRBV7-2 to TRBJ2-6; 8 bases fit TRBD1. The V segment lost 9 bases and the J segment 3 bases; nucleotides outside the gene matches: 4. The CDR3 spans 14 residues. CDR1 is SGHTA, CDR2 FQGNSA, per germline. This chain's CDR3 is CARQGGSGANVLTF. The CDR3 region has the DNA TGTGCCAGACAGGGGGGCAGTGGGGCCAACGTCCTGACTTTC.